Following are 22 T cell receptor beta chains from one sample sequenced in a study of cytomegalovirus exposure and HLA in healthy donors. The PCR was carried out with 60 Vbeta primers and 13 Jbeta primers. Libraries were prepared by immunoSEQ multiplex PCR; TCRdb keeps only in-frame clonotypes and omits some of them. The repertoire has about 120,000 clones, roughly 80% of them found once; the top ten carry 8.8%. The source material was PBMCs. The receptors come from a female donor in good health and CMV-seropositive.

The table lists this clone with a few counts. This chain connects TRBV5-1 to TRBJ1-2; tentative D call: TRBD1 (5 bases). Germline assignment: CDR1 SGHRS and CDR2 YFSETQ. Trimming stripped 0 bases from V and 2 bases from J, with 11 bases between. This CDR3 has 15 amino acids. The CDR3 reads CASSLGGAGNYGYTF. The CDR3 DNA follows: TGCGCCAGCAGCTTGGGAGGGGCGGGAAACTATGGCTACACCTTC.

This clone showed up just a few times. V usage is TRBV5-5 and J usage is TRBJ1-6; D perhaps matches TRBD1 (6 bases). V gave up 4 bases and J gave up 8 bases, with 13 bases separating them. This CDR3 is 14 amino acids long. Germline V gene lookup returns CDR1 SGHKS and CDR2 YYEKEE (reference sequence). Here the CDR3 DNA reads TGTGCCAGCAGCCAACGGGACATATATTCACCCCTCCACTTT. This sequence encodes CASSQRDIYSPLHF.

J is TRBJ2-1 and V is TRBV5-4, with 10 bases lining up with TRBD1. The germline V gene encodes CDR1 SGHNT and CDR2 YYREEE (reference sequence). This CDR3 contains 16 residues. V shed 0 bases, J shed 6 bases, and the junction held 6 bases outside the gene matches. The CDR3 DNA is TGTGCCAGCAGCTTGGGGGGGACAGGGGACACCAATGAGCAGTTCTTC. Its translation: CASSLGGTGDTNEQFF. The full variable domain, in which reference TRBV5-4 and TRBJ2-1 provide the parts outside the CDR3, is ETGVTQSPTHLIKTRGQQVTLRCSSQSGHNTVSWYQQALGQGPQFIFQYYREEENGRGNFPPRFSGLQFPNYSSELNVNALELDDSALYLCASSLGGTGDTNEQFFGPGTRLTVL.

The chain employs TRBV7-3 and TRBJ2-2, with D perhaps TRBD2 (5 bases). The germline gives CDR1 SGHTA, CDR2 FQGTGA. Trimming cost V 8 bases and J 2 bases, with 9 bases left between them. CDR3 length: 13 amino acids. CDR3 sequence: CASSAGNTGELFF. As DNA, the CDR3 is TGTGCCAGCTCGGCGGGCAACACCGGGGAGCTGTTTTTT.

The V gene is TRBV4-1, the J gene TRBJ2-7; D is perhaps TRBD1 (5 bases). The CDR3 is made up of 14 amino acids. Trimming pared 0 bases from V and 3 bases from J, leaving 9 bases between. Germline CDR1 and CDR2: MGHRA and YSYEKL. CDR3 sequence (DNA): TGCGCCAGCAGCCAAGATCAGGGCAACTACGAGCAGTACTTC. This sequence encodes CASSQDQGNYEQYF.

The chain recombines TRBV28 with TRBJ1-2; D is possibly TRBD1 (5 bases). CDR3 size: 14 residues. The germline CDR1 and CDR2 sequences are MDHEN and SYDVKM. Deletions cut 5 bases from V and 5 bases from J, with 15 bases between. The CDR3, as DNA: TGTGCCAGCAGTCGGGAGCCCGAGGGGTATGGCTACACCTTC. Translation: CASSREPEGYGYTF.

The chain combines TRBV7-6 with TRBJ1-6, with 7 bases that match TRBD1. The CDR3 extends over 17 amino acids. From germline, CDR1 is SGHVS and CDR2 FNYEAQ. The trim removed 5 bases at V and 9 bases at J, leaving 16 bases unmatched. CDR3 amino acids: CASSGPRQGTVGSPLHF. The CDR3 DNA reads TGTGCCAGCAGCGGACCTCGACAGGGAACAGTTGGTTCACCCCTCCACTTT.

CDR3: CASSFGSGGGEQFF. CDR3 bases: TGTGCCAGCAGCTTCGGTAGCGGGGGGGGTGAGCAGTTCTTC. The rearrangement links TRBV5-6 to TRBJ2-1; TRBD2 agrees at 11 bases. Germline V gene lookup returns CDR1 SGHDT and CDR2 YYEEEE. This CDR3 has 14 residues. The trim removed 2 bases at V and 9 bases at J, leaving 4 bases unmatched.

V is TRBV6-4 and J is TRBJ1-2, with D hard to call. The CDR3 sequence is 13 residues long. The ends were cut back, 6 bases at V and 2 bases at J, with 10 bases in the middle. Germline CDR1 reads MRHNA; CDR2 reads SNTAGT. The CDR3 region has the DNA TGTGCCAGCAGCCAAGACTTGAACTATGGCTACACCTTC. This translates into CASSQDLNYGYTF.

This clone was picked up one time. Relative to the germline gene, one junction end is altered; a read error may explain this. The rearrangement links TRBV7-7 to TRBJ2-7, with 12 bases aligning to TRBD2. Germline V CDR1 and CDR2: SSHAT, FNYEAQ (reference sequence). CDR3 length: 14 amino acids. As DNA, the CDR3 is TGTGCTAGCAGCCCCTGGACTAGCGGGGCCGAGCAGTACTTC. Protein: CASSPWTSGAEQYF.

V gene TRBV19 combines with J gene TRBJ1-1; no clear D gene. The germline V gene encodes CDR1 LNHDA and CDR2 SQIVND (reference sequence). Trimming took 3 bases from V and 0 from J, leaving 2 bases between them. The CDR3 is 12 amino acids. The CDR3 DNA reads as TGTGCCAGTAGTATCTTGAACACTGAAGCTTTCTTT. The encoded protein is CASSILNTEAFF.

The rearrangement joins TRBV28 to TRBJ1-5; D gene ambiguous. The CDR3 runs to 15 residues. V lost 8 bases to trimming and J lost 4 bases, with 18 bases between them. CDR1 and CDR2 (germline): MDHEN, SYDVKM. In DNA, the CDR3 is TGTGCCAGCGGCTTGGAGGCGTTCCTTAATCAGCCCCAGCATTTT. Translating it yields CASGLEAFLNQPQHF.

The rearrangement joins TRBV27 to TRBJ1-5; D is perhaps TRBD1 (6 bases). Trimming removed 3 bases from V and 4 bases from J, with 10 bases in between. Per the germline V gene, CDR1 is MNHEY and CDR2 is SMNVEV (reference sequence). This CDR3 comprises 14 residues. CDR3 loop: CASSFLGQNQPQHF. CDR3 DNA sequence: TGTGCCAGCAGTTTTCTAGGACAGAATCAGCCCCAGCATTTT.

V and J are TRBV19 and TRBJ1-5; D is ambiguous. Per germline, CDR1 LNHDA and CDR2 SQIVND (reference sequence). CDR3 length: 14 residues. The CDR3: CGAGLFNSNQPQHF. As DNA, the CDR3 is TGTGGCGCTGGGCTTTTTAATAGCAATCAGCCCCAGCATTTT.

The rearrangement links TRBV6-5 to TRBJ2-1; 10 bases align to TRBD2. Germline CDR1 is MNHEY and CDR2 is SVGAGI. V trimming: 6 bases; J trimming: 6 bases; junction bases outside the gene matches: 5. This CDR3 spans 14 amino acids. The CDR3, as DNA: TGTGCCAGCAGGAGCGGGGGGGCAGGCAATGAGCAGTTCTTC. This translates into CASRSGGAGNEQFF.

This clone came up once. V is TRBV6-1 and J is TRBJ1-5; maybe TRBD1 (5 bases). The CDR3 has 15 residues. CDR1 and CDR2 (germline): MNHNS, SASEGT. Trimming shortened V by 8 bases and J by 3 bases, and 17 bases separated the two germline ends. CDR3 coding DNA: TGTGCCAGCCTTTCTTGGGCGGGGGACAATCAGCCCCAGCATTTT. Encoded protein: CASLSWAGDNQPQHF.

Here the CDR3 reads CASTLDRGNQPQHF. The CDR3 DNA reads TGTGCCAGCACTCTGGACAGGGGCAATCAGCCCCAGCATTTT. The V gene is TRBV6-1, the J gene TRBJ1-5, with 8 bases that match TRBD1. The germline V gene has CDR1 MNHNS and CDR2 SASEGT. CDR3 length: 14 amino acids. V lost 7 bases, J lost 2 bases, and 4 bases stayed unmatched.

This chain links TRBV6-6 with TRBJ2-1; TRBD1 matches 7 bases. Germline loops: CDR1 MNHNY, CDR2 SVGAGI (reference sequence). The CDR3 extends over 16 amino acids. V shed 2 bases, J shed 2 bases, and the junction held 6 bases outside the gene matches. The CDR3 region is CASSYDRQGPYNEQFF. Written as DNA, the CDR3 is TGTGCCAGCAGTTACGATAGACAGGGCCCCTACAATGAGCAGTTCTTC.

The chain combines TRBV7-2 with TRBJ2-7, with D maybe TRBD2 (6 bases). V lost 7 bases and J lost 5, with 18 bases in between. CDR1 and CDR2 from the germline V gene are SGHTA and FQGNSA. CDR3 length: 14 amino acids. CDR3 nucleotides: TGTGCCAGCACCCCACTGGATAGCGGCCACGAGCAGTACTTC. Residues: CASTPLDSGHEQYF.

CDR3 DNA: TGTGCCAGCAGCTGGGGGACAGGGTCCCATGAGCAGTTCTTC. The encoded protein is CASSWGTGSHEQFF. The V call is TRBV5-6, the J call TRBJ2-1; 9 bases are shared with TRBD1. CDR1 is SGHDT, CDR2 YYEEEE, per germline. The CDR3 extends over 14 amino acids. J was trimmed by 8 bases and V by 3 bases; bases with no gene match: 6.

The chain uses TRBV2 and TRBJ2-3; D possibly corresponds to TRBD2 (7 bases). This CDR3 is built from 16 residues. CDR1 is SNHLY, CDR2 FYNNEI, per germline. V was shortened by 6 bases and J by 1 base, with 17 bases between the two germline ends. The CDR3 bases are TGTGCCAGCAGAGATAACCGGGGGGCGGGCACAGATACGCAGTATTTT. Translating gives CASRDNRGAGTDTQYF.

The rearrangement links TRBV7-2 to TRBJ2-3; TRBD1 might be the D (5 bases). Germline values: CDR1 SGHTA, CDR2 FQGNSA. Trimming stripped 1 base from V and 2 bases from J, with 13 bases between. There are 16 residues in the CDR3. In DNA form, the CDR3 reads TGTGCCAGCAGCTTAGTGCAGGGCGCCTACACAGATACGCAGTATTTT. Translating gives CASSLVQGAYTDTQYF.